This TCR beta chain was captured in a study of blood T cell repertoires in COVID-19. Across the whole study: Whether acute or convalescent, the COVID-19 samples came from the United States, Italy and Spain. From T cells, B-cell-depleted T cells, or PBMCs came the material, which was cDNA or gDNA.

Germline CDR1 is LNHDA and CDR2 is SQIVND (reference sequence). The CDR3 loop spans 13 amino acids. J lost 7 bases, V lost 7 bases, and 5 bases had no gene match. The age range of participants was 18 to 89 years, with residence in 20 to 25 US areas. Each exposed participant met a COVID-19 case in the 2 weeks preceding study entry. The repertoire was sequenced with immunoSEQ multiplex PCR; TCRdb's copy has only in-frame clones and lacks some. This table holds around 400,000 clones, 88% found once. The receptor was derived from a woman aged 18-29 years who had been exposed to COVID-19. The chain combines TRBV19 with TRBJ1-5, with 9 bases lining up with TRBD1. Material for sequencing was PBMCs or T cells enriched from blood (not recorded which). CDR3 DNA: TGTGCCAGTAAAGGGACAGGGTCACAGCCCCAGCATTTT. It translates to CASKGTGSQPQHF.